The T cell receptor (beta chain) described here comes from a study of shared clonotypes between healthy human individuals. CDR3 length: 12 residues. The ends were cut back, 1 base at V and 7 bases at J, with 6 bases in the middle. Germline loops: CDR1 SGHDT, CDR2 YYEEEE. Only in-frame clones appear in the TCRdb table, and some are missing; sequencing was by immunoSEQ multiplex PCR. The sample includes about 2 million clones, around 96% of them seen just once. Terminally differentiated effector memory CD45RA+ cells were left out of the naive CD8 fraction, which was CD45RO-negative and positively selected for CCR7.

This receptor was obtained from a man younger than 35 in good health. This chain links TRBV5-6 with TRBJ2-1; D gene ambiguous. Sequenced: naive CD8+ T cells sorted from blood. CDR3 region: CASSLISNEQFF. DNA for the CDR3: TGTGCCAGCAGCTTGATCTCAAATGAGCAGTTCTTC.